This T cell receptor beta chain was observed in a study of T cells after yellow fever vaccination (dated by TCRdb to between 2018 and 2021). About the full investigation: The SMART-Seq v4 Ultra Low Input RNA kit was used to prepare libraries from fractions with low cell numbers. To follow T-cell clones before and after primary and booster YFV17D yellow fever vaccination, bulk TCR alpha and beta repertoires were sequenced over time. Two healthy male donors, one aged 18 to 30 and one aged 30 to 40 years, were included in the cohort. Blood was collected at multiple timepoints before and after primary and secondary immunization, and bulk PBMC replicates and cell subsets were isolated. Study-level results and caveats: A small share of clonotypes was detected in both CD4 and CD8 compartments, with the overlap likely arising from convergent recombination. After the booster, most clones that had expanded after primary vaccination were detected again (around 95% of CD4 and more than 80% of CD8), suggesting broad maintenance of memory. Compared with the primary T-cell response, the secondary T-cell response was weaker but faster, peaking on day 5 rather than day 15. Because only a couple of donors were included in the study, the extent to which the findings can be generalized is limited. FACS-sorted repertoires could contain abundant contaminating clonotypes from the bulk population, so computational filtering was required.

This clonotype has a handful of counts. Which antigen it targets is not known. No quality values exist for individual bases; no much larger clone is one base distant. The CDR3 measures 14 amino acids from cysteine to phenylalanine. The retained sequence is limited to the CDR3, 42 bases, with the frame set at the first base. V drops 3 bases and J drops 8 bases, leaving 17 bases in between. For CDR1 and CDR2, the germline V gene lists SGHRS and YFSETQ. The sample's treatment or condition label is to be understood as: live attenuated yellow fever vaccine strain. PBMCs were isolated from peripheral blood using a standard Ficoll-Paque protocol. Dynabeads CD4 and CD8 positive selection kits were used to isolate the CD4 and CD8 T-cell fractions. RNA was extracted with TriZol from bulk PBMCs, CD4 and CD8 fractions, and dextramer-positive and dextramer-negative fractions. The sample was run on an Illumina NovaSeq 6000. TCR cDNA was synthesized by 5'RACE template switching, which introduced a universal primer site and unique molecular identifiers. Priming of cDNA synthesis was performed from both the TCR alpha and TCR beta constant segments. Libraries were amplified in two PCR steps, with sample barcodes and sequencing adapters added in the second step. Sequencing of the libraries was done on either Illumina HiSeq 2500 (2x100 bp) or NovaSeq (2x150 bp). The original pipeline was this. MIGEC was used to demultiplex reads and collapse the reads into UMI consensus sequences, and MiXCR was used for V(D)J alignment. Vaccine-responding clonotypes were defined with edgeR using replicate PBMC samples, requiring FDR below 0.01 and a log2 fold change above 5 up to day 15. Bulk clonotypes were assigned CD4 or CD8 identity according to which sequenced CD4 or CD8 repertoire held them at higher abundance. TCRdb reanalyzed the raw reads on its own, using fastp at Q25 for trimming and MiXCR for clone calling, and kept in-frame beta chains. CDR3 protein duplicates are merged, each entry listing the most common genes and DNA. For this entry, the V and J calls and clone size follow TCRdb and not the study's own pipeline. This sample gives 300,000 to 400,000 distinct CDR3 sequences in total; under 15% of them show up just once. The ten largest clonotypes hold about 3% of the sample.

In this chain, TRBV5-1 is recombined with TRBJ1-1, with the D gene not clear enough to name. The clonotype comes from a man between 18 and 29 years old who received the YFV17D yellow fever vaccine. The specimen comprised CD4+ T cells sorted from PBMCs, sampled 15 days after the yellow fever booster vaccination. This receptor carries the CDR3 CASSYNTDNTEAFF. The bases read TGCGCCAGCAGCTATAATACCGACAATACCGAAGCTTTCTTT.